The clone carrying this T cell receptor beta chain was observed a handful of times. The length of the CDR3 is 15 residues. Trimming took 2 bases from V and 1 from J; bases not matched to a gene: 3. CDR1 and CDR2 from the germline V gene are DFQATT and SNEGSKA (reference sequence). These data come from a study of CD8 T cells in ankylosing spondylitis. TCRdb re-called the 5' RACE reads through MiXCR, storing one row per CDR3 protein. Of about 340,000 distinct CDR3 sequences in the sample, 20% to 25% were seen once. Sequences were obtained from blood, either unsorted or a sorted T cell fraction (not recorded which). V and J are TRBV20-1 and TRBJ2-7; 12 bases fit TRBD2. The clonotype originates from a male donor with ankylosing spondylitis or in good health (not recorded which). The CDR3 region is CSARLLAGGSYEQYF. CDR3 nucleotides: TGCAGTGCTAGACTCCTAGCGGGGGGGTCCTACGAGCAGTACTTC.